The 8 T cell receptor beta chains given below trace back to one sample, sequenced in a study of blood T cell repertoires in COVID-19. Using immunoSEQ multiplex PCR, the repertoire was profiled, and TCRdb retains in-frame clones only, with some absent. The table lists about 390,000 clones, around nine tenths of them singletons. Sequencing was done on a sample of PBMCs or T cells enriched from blood (not recorded which). These receptors were taken from a woman between 50 and 59 years old who had recovered from COVID-19.

This clone was seen a few times. The chain has TRBV27 and TRBJ1-3, with D perhaps matching TRBD1 (6 bases). CDR1 and CDR2 from the germline V gene are MNHEY and SMNVEV (reference sequence). V was cut by 5 bases and J by 0 bases, with 8 bases left in between. This CDR3 region has 14 residues. DNA for the CDR3: TGTGCCAGCAGTCGGACAGCCTCTGGAAACACCATATATTTT. Protein sequence: CASSRTASGNTIYF.

This chain links TRBV27 with TRBJ2-7; tentatively, D is TRBD1 (6 bases). The ends were cut back, 5 bases at V and 3 bases at J, with 14 bases in the middle. The germline V gene encodes CDR1 MNHEY and CDR2 SMNVEV (reference sequence). The CDR3 sequence is 14 residues long. CDR3: CASSLHRDRYEQYF. For the CDR3, the DNA is TGTGCCAGCAGTCTACACAGGGACCGCTACGAGCAGTACTTC.

The chain combines TRBV7-9 with TRBJ1-1, with D hard to call. The CDR3 contains 15 residues. V gave up 5 bases and J gave up 1 base, with 14 bases separating them. The germline V gene encodes CDR1 SEHNR and CDR2 FQNEAQ (reference sequence). This chain's CDR3 is CASSELTGWNTEAFF. For the CDR3, the DNA is TGTGCCAGCAGCGAACTGACCGGGTGGAACACTGAAGCTTTCTTT.

The chain couples TRBV28 to TRBJ1-2; 8 bases match TRBD1. After removal of 3 bases from V and 8 bases from J, the junction contained 2 bases not matched to a gene. The CDR3 consists of 12 residues. Germline CDR1 and CDR2: MDHEN and SYDVKM. Here the CDR3 reads CASSFRDRGYTF. For the CDR3, the DNA is TGTGCCAGCAGTTTCAGGGACAGGGGCTACACCTTC.

The gene calls are TRBV15 and TRBJ1-2; 7 bases fit TRBD1. The V gene end was trimmed by 2 bases and the J gene end by 5 bases; junction bases not matched to a gene: 8. There are 15 residues in the CDR3. Germline CDR1 reads LNHNV; CDR2 reads YYDKDF (reference sequence). In nucleotides, the CDR3 is TGTGCCACCAGCAGACCCGAACAGGGGAATTATGGCTACACCTTC. It codes for CATSRPEQGNYGYTF.

The sample holds one count of this clone. V is TRBV18 and J is TRBJ2-3; D possibly corresponds to TRBD2 (5 bases). The length of the CDR3 is 15 residues. CDR1 KGHSH and CDR2 LQKENI come from the germline V gene. Trimming left V 2 bases short and J 1 base short, with 10 bases between. Here the CDR3 reads CASSPVEGGTDTQYF. The CDR3 nucleotides are TGTGCCAGCTCACCAGTTGAGGGAGGCACAGATACGCAGTATTTT.

This chain links TRBV19 with TRBJ1-1; D ambiguous. Germline CDR1 and CDR2: LNHDA and SQIVND (reference sequence). V dropped 7 bases and J dropped 1 base, with 13 bases sitting between them. The CDR3 has 14 residues. CDR3 nucleotide sequence: TGTGCCAGTACCCCGGACTTGTCGAACACTGAAGCTTTCTTT. Translating gives CASTPDLSNTEAFF.

V gene TRBV19 combines with J gene TRBJ1-3; D gene unclear. The germline gives CDR1 LNHDA, CDR2 SQIVND (reference sequence). The CDR3 consists of 15 residues. Trimming cost V 3 bases and J 0 bases, with 9 bases left between them. The DNA for the CDR3 is TGTGCCAGTAGTATTGGGCAGAGCTCTGGAAACACCATATATTTT. Translated, it gives CASSIGQSSGNTIYF.